This T cell receptor beta chain was retrieved from a study of response to subunit inactivated influenza vaccine. Broader study findings: It was the authors' suggestion that each seasonal influenza vaccination recruits few new T cells.

This CDR3 is 15 amino acids long. Germline V gene data show CDR1 as SGHTA and CDR2 as FQGNSA. The J segment lost 3 bases and the V segment lost 4 bases, leaving 9 bases of the junction unmatched. This clonotype was seen at least ten times. Its antigen is not identified. TCRdb reanalysed the RT-PCR reads using MiXCR and keeps one entry per CDR3 protein. This repertoire shows approximately 700,000 distinct CDR3 sequences, 15% to 17% found once; its top ten account for roughly 12%. Sample: PBMCs from blood, taken 11 to 12 days after vaccination. This TCR derives from a middle-aged man who received an inactivated influenza vaccine. The V call is TRBV7-2, the J call TRBJ2-7, with 7 bases that match TRBD2. The CDR3 bases are TGTGCCAGCAGCTATGGGCGGGTAGCGGGCTACGAGCAGTACTTC. Protein: CASSYGRVAGYEQYF.